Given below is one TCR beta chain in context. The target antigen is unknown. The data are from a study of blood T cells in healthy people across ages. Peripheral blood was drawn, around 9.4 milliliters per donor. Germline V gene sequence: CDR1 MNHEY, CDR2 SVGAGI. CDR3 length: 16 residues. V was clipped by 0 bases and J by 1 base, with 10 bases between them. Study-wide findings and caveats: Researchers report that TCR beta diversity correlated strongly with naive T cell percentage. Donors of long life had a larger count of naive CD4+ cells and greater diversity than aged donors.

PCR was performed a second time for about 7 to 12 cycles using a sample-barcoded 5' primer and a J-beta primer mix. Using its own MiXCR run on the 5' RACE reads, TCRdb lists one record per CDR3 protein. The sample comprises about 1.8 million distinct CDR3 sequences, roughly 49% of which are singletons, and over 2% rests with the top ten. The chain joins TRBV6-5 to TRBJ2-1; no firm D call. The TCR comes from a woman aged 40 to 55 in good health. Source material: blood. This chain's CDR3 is CASSYSQTLSYNEQFF. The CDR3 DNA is TGTGCCAGCAGTTACTCACAGACCCTTTCCTACAATGAGCAGTTCTTC.